Below are 19 T cell receptor beta chains sequenced from a single sample in a study of tumor-infiltrating lymphocytes in oesophageal squamous cell carcinoma. TCRdb reprocessed the PCR reads with MiXCR, giving one entry per CDR3 protein. The table records some 21,000 distinct CDR3 sequences, around two fifths of them present only once. Sample: esophageal tumor tissue. The receptors shown here come from a male donor with esophageal squamous cell carcinoma.

The gene calls are TRBV6-1 and TRBJ2-3, with TRBD2 matching 7 bases. CDR3 length: 16 residues. The J segment lost 0 bases and the V segment lost 1 base, leaving 4 bases of the junction unmatched. CDR1 and CDR2 (germline): MNHNS, SASEGT. This chain's CDR3 is CASSEGWGGSTDTQYF. Written as DNA, the CDR3 is TGTGCCAGCAGTGAAGGATGGGGGGGGAGCACAGATACGCAGTATTTT.

This clonotype is large (0.1 to 1%). The CDR3 reads CASSELMGALYNEQFF. The CDR3 region has the DNA TGTGCCAGCAGTGAACTTATGGGCGCACTCTACAATGAGCAGTTCTTC. The V and J genes are TRBV6-1 and TRBJ2-1; the D is unclear. Per the germline V gene, CDR1 is MNHNS and CDR2 is SASEGT. V was pared by 2 bases and J by 3 bases, with 14 bases between. The CDR3 spans 16 residues.

Many counts were recorded for this clonotype. The chain has TRBV5-1 and TRBJ2-7; TRBD1 or TRBD2 may be the D gene (6 bases each). CDR1 is SGHRS, CDR2 YFSETQ, per germline. Trimming shortened V by 0 bases and J by 5 bases, and 12 bases separated the two germline ends. This CDR3 has 14 amino acids. The CDR3 sequence is CASSLVQGRHEQYF. The CDR3 bases are TGCGCCAGCAGCTTGGTGCAGGGGAGGCACGAGCAGTACTTC.

This clonotype was picked up many times. The V call is TRBV12-3 or TRBV12-4, the J call TRBJ1-6; TRBD1 agrees at 7 bases. CDR3 length: 14 amino acids. With V trimmed by 3 bases and J by 7 bases, 3 bases remained unmatched. The CDR3 bases are TGTGCCAGCAGTTTGCGGACAGGCAATTCACCCCTCCACTTT. It is translated as CASSLRTGNSPLHF.

This clonotype was detected ten times or more. This chain connects TRBV24-1 to TRBJ2-1; tentative D call: TRBD2 (7 bases). Per the germline V gene, CDR1 is KGHDR and CDR2 is SFDVKD. This CDR3 contains 15 residues. Trimming left V 4 bases short and J 5 bases short, with 14 bases between. CDR3 residues: CATSEPGGPHNEQFF. CDR3 nucleotides: TGTGCCACCAGTGAACCCGGGGGGCCCCACAATGAGCAGTTCTTC.

In its sample, this clonotype is medium-sized. Relative to the germline gene, one junction end is altered; a read error may explain this. The CDR3 region has the DNA TGTGCTAGCAGCCCACAGGGGGCGGACACCGGGGAGCTGTTTTTT. This encodes CASSPQGADTGELFF. The chain combines TRBV7-7 with TRBJ2-2, with TRBD1 matching over 9 bases. The CDR3 contains 15 residues. Germline assignment: CDR1 SSHAT and CDR2 FNYEAQ (reference sequence). Full variable domain (outside the CDR3, taken from reference TRBV7-7 and TRBJ2-2): GAGVSQSPRYKVTKRGQDVTLRCDPISSHATLYWYQQALGQGPEFLTYFNYEAQPDKSGLPSDRFSAERPEGSISTLTIQRTEQRDSAMYRCASSPQGADTGELFFGEGSRLTVL.

This clonotype was counted many times. This chain joins TRBV15 and TRBJ2-3; D tentatively reads TRBD1 or TRBD2 (5 bases each). Germline CDR1 is LNHNV and CDR2 is YYDKDF (reference sequence). The CDR3 length is 15 residues. Trimming cost V 0 bases and J 7 bases, with 14 bases left between them. CDR3 loop: CATSRDGDGSNTQYF. The CDR3 coding sequence is TGTGCCACCAGCAGAGATGGGGACGGGTCAAATACGCAGTATTTT.

The sample holds a few counts of this clonotype. This chain joins TRBV28 and TRBJ1-1; 7 bases fit TRBD1. Germline CDR1 and CDR2: MDHEN and SYDVKM. V lost 4 bases and J lost 6; bases outside the gene matches: 11. This CDR3 region has 15 residues. The CDR3 bases are TGTGCCAGCAGTTACAGGGGCCGGGGGGGAGCTGAAGCTTTCTTT. Its protein is CASSYRGRGGAEAFF.

This clonotype was seen ten or more times. This sequence joins TRBV6-1 and TRBJ1-5; possible D gene TRBD1, 5 bases. CDR1 is MNHNS and CDR2 is SASEGT in the germline V gene. This CDR3 is built from 14 residues. The germline V and J ends were trimmed by 3 bases and 9 bases, with 15 bases remaining between them. CDR3: CASSETGLSTPQHF. As DNA, the CDR3 is TGTGCCAGCAGTGAGACGGGACTTTCTACGCCCCAGCATTTT.

Comment on this clonotype: Here the CDR3 omits its conserved ending phenylalanine or tryptophan, so a read error is the likely source. It is unclear where the CDR3 begins or ends on the DNA, so no DNA is shown, and the CDR3 is as TCRdb lists it. The chain joins TRBV6-1 to TRBJ2-5; the tabulated D call, TRBD1, remains unverified against the DNA. CDR1 and CDR2 (germline): MNHNS, SASEGT. The CDR3 is 14 amino acids long, termini counted. The CDR3 sequence: CASSRDRAGYTFGS.

The chain carries TRBV6-1 and TRBJ2-5, with 11 bases fitting TRBD1. The CDR3 is 14 amino acids. Germline loops: CDR1 MNHNS, CDR2 SASEGT. Losses at the gene ends were 4 bases for V and 11 bases for J; bases not matched to a gene: 9. This CDR3 is CASSGGQGANEQYF. CDR3 DNA sequence: TGTGCCAGCAGTGGAGGACAGGGGGCGAATGAGCAGTACTTC.

Many counts were recorded for this clonotype. This rearrangement joins TRBV7-9 to TRBJ1-1; D ambiguous. V lost 4 bases, J lost 8 bases, and 20 bases lay in between. The CDR3 runs to 15 residues. Germline loops: CDR1 SEHNR, CDR2 FQNEAQ (reference sequence). The CDR3 is CASSSEGPLGLEAFF. In DNA form, the CDR3 reads TGTGCCAGCAGCTCTGAGGGTCCGTTGGGTCTCGAAGCTTTCTTT.

The rearrangement uses TRBV12-3 or TRBV12-4 and TRBJ2-2; D unclear. Between the trimmed V and J ends, which lost 3 bases and 0 bases, there was a span of 11 bases. CDR3 length equals 16 residues. The CDR3 loop is CASSFSLGTNTGELFF. CDR3 sequence (DNA): TGTGCCAGCAGTTTCAGTCTGGGTACGAACACCGGGGAGCTGTTTTTT.

For this clonotype: A read error may explain this, as a much larger clone is one base away. The chain is built from TRBV2 and TRBJ2-1; D call uncertain. V gave up 4 bases and J gave up 10 bases, with 20 bases separating them. There are 15 residues in the CDR3. Germline V gene data show CDR1 as SNHLY and CDR2 as FYNNEI. Written as DNA, the CDR3 is TGTGCCAGCAGTGGGACGGGTCAGCCCTCCTACGAGCAGTTCTTC. Translation gives CASSGTGQPSYEQFF.

The rearrangement uses TRBV20-1 and TRBJ2-5; a weak D match, TRBD1 (6 bases). The J call is in doubt because the DNA end fits TRBJ2-1 better. The CDR3 runs to 12 residues. Germline CDR1 is DFQATT and CDR2 is SNEGSKA (reference sequence). The CDR3 sequence is CSASAGGGLQFF. CDR3 nucleotides: TGCAGTGCGAGTGCGGGTGGGGGCCTTCAGTTCTTC.

As for this clonotype: Because the CDR3 is missing its conserved closing phenylalanine or tryptophan, this is likely a read error. The DNA is left out, because the CDR3 cannot be placed on it with certainty; the CDR3 is given as TCRdb lists it. This rearrangement joins TRBV11-2 to TRBJ1-1; the table assigns TRBD1, which was not confirmed against the DNA. From germline, CDR1 is SGHAT and CDR2 FQNNGV. 16 amino acids form the CDR3, both terminal residues included. CDR3 loop: CASSTENYGYTFGSAP.

This clonotype was seen at least ten times. The genes are TRBV27 and TRBJ2-1, with D uncertain. CDR3 length equals 15 residues. Germline V gene lookup returns CDR1 MNHEY and CDR2 SMNVEV (reference sequence). V lost 3 bases, J lost 0 bases, and 9 bases lay in between. The DNA for the CDR3 is TGTGCCAGCAGTTTGGGATCCAGCTCCTACAATGAGCAGTTCTTC. This codes for CASSLGSSSYNEQFF.

The chain employs TRBV7-2 and TRBJ2-5; 8 bases are shared with TRBD1. The J call is uncertain, as TRBJ2-1 better fits the DNA end. The CDR3 totals 13 residues. CDR1 and CDR2 (germline): SGHTA, FQGNSA. CDR3 nucleotides: TGTGCCAGCAGCTCCGACAGGGGCGGGGAGCAGTTCTTC. Translation: CASSSDRGGEQFF.

This chain links TRBV19 with TRBJ2-5, with 14 bases identical to TRBD2. Trimming at V came to 7 bases and at J to 11 bases, leaving 27 bases not matched to a gene. The CDR3 runs to 20 residues. Germline V gene lookup returns CDR1 LNHDA and CDR2 SQIVND (reference sequence). CDR3: CASTRGIIYGTSGRGYEQYF. The DNA of the CDR3 is TGTGCCAGTACTAGGGGGATAATATACGGGACTAGCGGGAGAGGCTATGAGCAGTACTTC.